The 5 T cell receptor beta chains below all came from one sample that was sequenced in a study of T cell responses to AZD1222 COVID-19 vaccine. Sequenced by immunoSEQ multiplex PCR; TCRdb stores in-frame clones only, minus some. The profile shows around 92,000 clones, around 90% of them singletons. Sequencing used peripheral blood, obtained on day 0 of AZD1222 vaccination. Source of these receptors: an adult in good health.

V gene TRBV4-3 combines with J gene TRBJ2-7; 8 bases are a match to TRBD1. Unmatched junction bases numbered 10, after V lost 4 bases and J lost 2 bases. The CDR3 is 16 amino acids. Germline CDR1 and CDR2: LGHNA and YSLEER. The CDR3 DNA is TGCGCCAGCAGCCTGGAACCTACGACAGGGGCCTACGAGCAGTACTTC. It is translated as CASSLEPTTGAYEQYF.

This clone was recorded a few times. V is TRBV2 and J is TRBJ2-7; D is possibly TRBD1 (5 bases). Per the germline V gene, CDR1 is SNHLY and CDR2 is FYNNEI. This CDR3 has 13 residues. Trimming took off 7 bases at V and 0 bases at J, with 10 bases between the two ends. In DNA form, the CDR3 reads TGTGCCAGCAACCAGGGATTCTCCTACGAGCAGTACTTC. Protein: CASNQGFSYEQYF.

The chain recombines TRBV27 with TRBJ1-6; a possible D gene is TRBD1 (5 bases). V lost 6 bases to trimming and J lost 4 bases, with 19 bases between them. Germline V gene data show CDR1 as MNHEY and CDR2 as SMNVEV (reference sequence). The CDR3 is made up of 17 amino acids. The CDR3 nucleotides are TGTGCCAGCAGCCCCAGGGCGGGCGGCCGATATAATTCACCCCTCCACTTT. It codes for CASSPRAGGRYNSPLHF.

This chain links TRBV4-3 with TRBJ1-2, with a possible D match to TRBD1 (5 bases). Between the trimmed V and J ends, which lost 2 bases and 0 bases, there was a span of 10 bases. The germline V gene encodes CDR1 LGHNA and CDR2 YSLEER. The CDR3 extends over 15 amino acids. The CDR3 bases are TGCGCCAGCAGCCAATGGACAACAGCTAACTATGGCTACACCTTC. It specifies CASSQWTTANYGYTF.

The CDR3 region is CASSRLADYNEQFF. The DNA of the CDR3 is TGTGCCAGCAGCCGGCTAGCGGACTACAATGAGCAGTTCTTC. This rearrangement joins TRBV3-1 (or the pseudogene TRBV3-2) to TRBJ2-1; 7 bases fit TRBD2. Losses at the gene ends were 4 bases for V and 3 bases for J; bases not matched to a gene: 3. Germline CDR1 is LGHDT and CDR2 is YNNKEL (reference sequence). This CDR3 has 14 amino acids.